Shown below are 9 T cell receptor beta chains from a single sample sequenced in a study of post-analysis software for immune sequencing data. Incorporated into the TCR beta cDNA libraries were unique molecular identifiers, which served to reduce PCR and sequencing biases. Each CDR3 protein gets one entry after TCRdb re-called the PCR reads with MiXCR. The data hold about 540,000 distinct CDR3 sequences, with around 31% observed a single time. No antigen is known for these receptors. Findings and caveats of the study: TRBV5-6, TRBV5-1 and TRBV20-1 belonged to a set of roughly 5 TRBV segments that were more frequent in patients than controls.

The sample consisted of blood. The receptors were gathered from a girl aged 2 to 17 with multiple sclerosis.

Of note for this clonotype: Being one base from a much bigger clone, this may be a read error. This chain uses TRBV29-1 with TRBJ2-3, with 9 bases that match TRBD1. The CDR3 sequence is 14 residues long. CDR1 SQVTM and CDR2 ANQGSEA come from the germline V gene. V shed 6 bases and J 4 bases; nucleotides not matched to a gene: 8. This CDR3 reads CSVFGTGYADTQYF. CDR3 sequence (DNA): TGCAGCGTGTTCGGGACAGGGTACGCAGATACGCAGTATTTT.

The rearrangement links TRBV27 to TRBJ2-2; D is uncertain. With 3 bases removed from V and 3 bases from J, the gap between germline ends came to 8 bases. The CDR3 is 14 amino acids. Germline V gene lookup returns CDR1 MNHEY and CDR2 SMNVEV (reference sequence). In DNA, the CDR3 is TGTGCCAGCAGTTTTGGCGCAGACACCGGGGAGCTGTTTTTT. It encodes CASSFGADTGELFF.

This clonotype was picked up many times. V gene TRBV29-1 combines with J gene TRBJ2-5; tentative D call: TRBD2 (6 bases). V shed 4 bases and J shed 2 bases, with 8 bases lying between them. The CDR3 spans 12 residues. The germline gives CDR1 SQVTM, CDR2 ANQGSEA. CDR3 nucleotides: TGCAGCGTTGGGGGGGTACAAGAGACCCAGTACTTC. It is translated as CSVGGVQETQYF.

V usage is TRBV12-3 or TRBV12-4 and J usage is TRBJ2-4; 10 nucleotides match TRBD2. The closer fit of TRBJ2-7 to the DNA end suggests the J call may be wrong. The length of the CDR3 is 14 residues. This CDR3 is CASSTLAGGSEQYF. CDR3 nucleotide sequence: TGTGCCAGCAGCACCTTAGCGGGGGGCTCCGAGCAGTACTTC.

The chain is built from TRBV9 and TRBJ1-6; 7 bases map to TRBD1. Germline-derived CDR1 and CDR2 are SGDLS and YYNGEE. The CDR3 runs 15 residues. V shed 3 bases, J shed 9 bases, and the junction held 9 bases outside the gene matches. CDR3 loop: CASSGYRGGSSPLHF. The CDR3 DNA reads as TGTGCCAGCAGCGGATACAGGGGTGGTAGTTCACCCCTCCACTTT.

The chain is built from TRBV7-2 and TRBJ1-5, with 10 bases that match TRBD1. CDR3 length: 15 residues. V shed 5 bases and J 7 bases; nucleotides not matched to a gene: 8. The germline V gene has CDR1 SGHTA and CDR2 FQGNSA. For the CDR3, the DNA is TGTGCCAGCAGCACCAGGACAGGGGGACGGCAGCCCCAGCATTTT. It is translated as CASSTRTGGRQPQHF.

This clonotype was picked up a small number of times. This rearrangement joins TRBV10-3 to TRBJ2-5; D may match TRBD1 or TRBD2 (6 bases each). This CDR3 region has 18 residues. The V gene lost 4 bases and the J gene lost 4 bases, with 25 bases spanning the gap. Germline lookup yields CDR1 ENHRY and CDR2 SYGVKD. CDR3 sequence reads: CAISVADGGPRTPETQYF. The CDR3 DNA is TGTGCCATCAGTGTAGCCGATGGGGGGCCAAGGACCCCAGAGACCCAGTACTTC.

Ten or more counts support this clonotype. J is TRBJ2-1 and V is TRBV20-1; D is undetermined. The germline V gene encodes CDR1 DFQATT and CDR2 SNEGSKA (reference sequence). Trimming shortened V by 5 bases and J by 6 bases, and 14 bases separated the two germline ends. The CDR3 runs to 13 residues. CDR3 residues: CSAPGFAGNEQFF. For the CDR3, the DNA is TGCAGTGCTCCCGGTTTCGCAGGCAATGAGCAGTTCTTC.

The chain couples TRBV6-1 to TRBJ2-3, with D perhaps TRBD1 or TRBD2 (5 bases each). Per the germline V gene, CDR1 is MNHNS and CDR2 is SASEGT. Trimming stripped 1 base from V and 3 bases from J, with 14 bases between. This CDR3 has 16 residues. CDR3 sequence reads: CASSEGTGGRTDTQYF. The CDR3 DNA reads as TGTGCCAGCAGTGAAGGAACTGGGGGAAGGACAGATACGCAGTATTTT.